This T cell receptor (beta chain) was obtained from a study of shared T cell receptors in the human thymus. Only in-frame clones appear in the TCRdb table, and some are missing; sequencing was by immunoSEQ multiplex PCR. The sample yields hundreds of thousands of clones, around 87% seen once. The V and J ends lost 1 base and 1 base, in that order; junction bases with no gene match: 2. CDR3 size: 15 residues. Looked up from germline, CDR1 is SGHRS and CDR2 is YFSETQ. In addition, the sample was reused for a study of human thymus T cells.

Sequencing was performed on thymocytes. The chain combines TRBV5-1 with TRBJ2-5; 9 nucleotides match TRBD2. The TCR was taken from a boy under two years old with a congenital heart defect. The CDR3 DNA is TGCGCCAGCAGCTTGAGCGGGAGGATCCAAGAGACCCAGTACTTC. This sequence encodes CASSLSGRIQETQYF.